A single sample gave rise to the 9 T cell receptor beta chains below, sequenced in a study of T cell clonality in common variable immunodeficiency. Some clones are missing from TCRdb's copy, which holds only in-frame ones; the method was immunoSEQ multiplex PCR. In total the sample includes about 43,000 clones, none of them seen once. Sequencing was carried out using peripheral blood mononuclear cells. These receptor sequences come from a person aged 18-70 years in good health.

This clone was counted many times. The CDR3 end lies 3 residues beyond the end of the read and is filled in from the germline J gene. The rearrangement links TRBV7-9 to TRBJ2-3, with D possibly being TRBD1 (6 bases). Per germline, CDR1 SEHNR and CDR2 FQNEAQ (reference sequence). The V end was cut by 1 base, the J end by 0 bases, with 8 bases between. This CDR3 spans 15 amino acids. CDR3 residues: CASSLGGPSTDTQYF. CDR3 DNA, as far as it was read: TGTGCCAGCAGCTTAGGGGGGCCTAGCACAGATACG.

This clone was seen at least ten times. Read data end 3 residues before the CDR3 end; the end is taken from the germline J gene. The V and J genes are TRBV4-1 and TRBJ2-3; tentatively, D is TRBD2 (5 bases). CDR3 length equals 16 residues. Germline V gives CDR1 MGHRA, CDR2 YSYEKL. Trimming removed 4 bases from V and 5 bases from J, with 19 bases in between. The DNA read from the CDR3 is TGCGCCAGCAGCCGCACCCTGTTCGGAGAGGGAGATACG. It yields the protein CASSRTLFGEGDT. The full CDR3 reads CASSRTLFGEGDTQYF.

This clone has a count of ten or more. The sequenced part of the CDR3 DNA is TGTGCCAGTAGTATGGCGGGGAGCTCCTACAATGAG. It translates to CASSMAGSSYNE. The whole CDR3 sequence reads CASSMAGSSYNEQFF. The chain employs TRBV19 and TRBJ2-1, with a weak D call TRBD2 (6 bases). The read ends 3 residues before the CDR3 terminus; that terminus is restored from the germline J gene. V gave up 3 bases and J gave up 0 bases, with 9 bases separating them. CDR1 and CDR2 from the germline V gene are LNHDA and SQIVND (reference sequence). CDR3 length: 15 residues.

There are many counts of this clone. The missing CDR3 end, 3 residues past where the read stops, is filled in from the germline J gene. V gene TRBV5-1 combines with J gene TRBJ2-7; D might be TRBD1 (6 bases). Trimming shortened V by 0 bases and J by 2 bases, and 12 bases separated the two germline ends. The CDR3 contains 15 residues. Germline CDR1 and CDR2: SGHRS and YFSETQ. Incomplete CDR3 DNA: TGCGCCAGCAGCTTGGAGACAGGTACGGCCTACGAG. Its translation is CASSLETGTAYE. From start to end, the CDR3 is CASSLETGTAYEQYF. The full variable domain, in which reference TRBV5-1 and TRBJ2-7 provide the parts outside the CDR3, is KAGVTQTPRYLIKTRGQQVTLSCSPISGHRSVSWYQQTPGQGLQFLFEYFSETQRNKGNFPGRFSGRQFSNSRSEMNVSTLELGDSALYLCASSLETGTAYEQYFGPGTRLTVT.

This clone was counted at least ten times. The DNA read from the CDR3 is TGTGCCAGCAGCTTAGCGGGGGGGCAAGAGACC. It specifies CASSLAGGQET. The full CDR3 protein is CASSLAGGQETQYF. This chain joins TRBV11-2 and TRBJ2-5; 8 nucleotides line up with TRBD2. The CDR3 goes on 3 residues after the read ends, and that part is filled in from the germline J gene. Germline assignment: CDR1 SGHAT and CDR2 FQNNGV. J gave up 2 bases and V 1 base, and 0 bases lay outside the gene matches. The CDR3 consists of 14 residues. Supplemented by reference TRBV11-2 and TRBJ2-5, the full variable domain reads EAGVAQSPRYKIIEKRQSVAFWCNPISGHATLYWYQQILGQGPKLLIQFQNNGVVDDSQLPKDRFSAERLKGVDSTLKIQPAKLEDSAVYLCASSLAGGQETQYFGPGTRLLVL.

This clone was seen ten or more times. Coverage ceases 3 residues before the CDR3 finishes, and the germline J gene fills in the end. The rearrangement joins TRBV5-1 to TRBJ2-1; 10 nucleotides line up with TRBD1. Germline CDR1 and CDR2: SGHRS and YFSETQ. The length of the CDR3 is 13 residues. The V segment lost 4 bases and the J segment 7 bases; nucleotides outside the gene matches: 2. CDR3 bases read: TGCGCCAGCAGCGTGGACAGGGGGAATGAG. It yields the protein CASSVDRGNE. The full CDR3 protein is CASSVDRGNEQFF.

This clone was observed at least ten times. The DNA ends 3 residues before the CDR3 does, and the rest of the CDR3 is filled in from the germline J gene. The chain employs TRBV5-1 and TRBJ2-3; D unresolved. Germline CDR1 is SGHRS and CDR2 is YFSETQ. The CDR3 extends over 13 amino acids. V lost 1 base, J lost 4 bases, and 7 bases lay in between. CDR3 bases read: TGCGCCAGCAGCTTGAGAGGTTCAGATACG. Amino acid sequence: CASSLRGSDT. Given in full, the CDR3 is CASSLRGSDTQYF. The full variable domain, with the rest looked up from reference TRBV5-1 and TRBJ2-3, is KAGVTQTPRYLIKTRGQQVTLSCSPISGHRSVSWYQQTPGQGLQFLFEYFSETQRNKGNFPGRFSGRQFSNSRSEMNVSTLELGDSALYLCASSLRGSDTQYFGPGTRLTVL.

Many counts were recorded for this clone. The CDR3 extends 3 residues past the end of the read, so its final part is completed from the germline J gene. J is TRBJ2-7 and V is TRBV7-2; D is unclear. CDR1 and CDR2 from the germline V gene are SGHTA and FQGNSA. V was pared by 1 base and J by 2 bases, with 6 bases between. The CDR3 is 13 amino acids. Partial CDR3 DNA: TGTGCCAGCAGCTTAGAGTCGGCCTACGAG. The encoded protein is CASSLESAYE. The entire CDR3 protein is CASSLESAYEQYF.

The table lists this clone with many counts. The read ends 3 residues early relative to the CDR3; the germline J gene fills the gap. The chain has TRBV5-6 and TRBJ2-7; 7 nucleotides align to TRBD2. Germline-derived CDR1 and CDR2 are SGHDT and YYEEEE. Trimming took 2 bases from V and 1 from J; bases not matched to a gene: 3. The CDR3 totals 14 residues. The DNA read from the CDR3 is TGTGCCAGCAGCTTAGAACTAGCGTCCTACGAG. Translated: CASSLELASYE. The whole CDR3 region reads CASSLELASYEQYF.